The clone carrying this TCR beta chain was counted at least ten times. Its antigen is still unknown. The data stem from a study of T cells after yellow fever vaccination. Study-level information: SMART-Seq v4 Ultra Low Input prepared the low-cell-number fractions.

V dropped 5 bases and J dropped 4; count of bases not matched to a gene: 8. CDR3 size: 15 residues. The V gene's germline CDR1 is SGHAT and CDR2 FQNNGV. TCRdb re-derived calls from the 5' RACE reads in MiXCR, one entry per CDR3 protein. Of 150,000 to 200,000 distinct CDR3 sequences listed, 6.2% were seen once; the top ten hold about 2.7%. General observations from the study: There was a small share of clonotypes that showed up in both the CD4 and CD8 compartments. Detected again after the booster were most primary-vaccination clones, at 95% to 98% CD4 and about 89% CD8. The secondary response showed a weaker magnitude and a faster peak, day 5 versus 15.

The clonotype was recovered from a man younger than 30 who received the YFV17D yellow fever vaccine. This chain connects TRBV11-2 to TRBJ2-1; 7 bases map to TRBD1. The starting material was CD4+ T cells sorted from PBMCs, obtained on the day of the first yellow fever vaccination. The CDR3 nucleotides are TGTGCCAGCAGCCGACCAGGACAGGTATACAATGAGCAGTTCTTC. This gives the protein CASSRPGQVYNEQFF.